A single sample gave rise to the 25 T cell receptor beta chains below, sequenced in a study of cytomegalovirus exposure and HLA in healthy donors. Use of 60 Vbeta and 13 Jbeta primers characterized the PCR. Sequencing used immunoSEQ multiplex PCR; TCRdb keeps in-frame clones, though not all of them. This table has about 160,000 clones, approximately 80% appearing once. The sample was PBMCs. These receptors originate from a man aged 18 to 29 in good health and CMV-seropositive.

This clone occurred a few times. This sequence joins TRBV30 and TRBJ2-3, with TRBD1 matching over 9 bases. Unmatched junction bases numbered 1, after V lost 2 bases and J lost 1 base. The germline gives CDR1 GTSNPN, CDR2 SVGIG (reference sequence). The length of the CDR3 is 14 residues. This CDR3 is CAWSRDRGTDTQYF. CDR3 DNA sequence: TGTGCCTGGAGTCGGGACAGGGGCACAGATACGCAGTATTTT.

A word on this clone: Compared with germline, one end of the junction differs, possibly owing to a read error. The chain employs TRBV7-9 and TRBJ2-4; tentatively, D is TRBD1 (5 bases). CDR3 size: 13 residues. Germline CDR1 SEHNR, CDR2 FQNEAQ (reference sequence). CDR3 amino acids: CSSSSGYGNIQYF. Written as DNA, the CDR3 is TGTTCCAGCTCATCAGGGTACGGGAACATTCAGTACTTC.

The rearrangement uses TRBV2 and TRBJ1-1; weak D call: TRBD1 (6 bases). CDR1 and CDR2 (germline): SNHLY, FYNNEI. The CDR3 has 12 amino acids. Between the trimmed V and J ends, which lost 8 bases and 0 bases, there was a span of 7 bases. DNA of the CDR3: TGTGCCAGCGGACAGATGAACACTGAAGCTTTCTTT. Translating gives CASGQMNTEAFF.

The chain combines TRBV2 with TRBJ2-1; D is unclear. Per germline, CDR1 SNHLY and CDR2 FYNNEI. The CDR3 extends over 10 amino acids. The ends were cut back, 7 bases at V and 7 bases at J, with 5 bases in the middle. CDR3 amino acids: CASKENEQFF. CDR3 nucleotides: TGTGCCAGCAAGGAGAATGAGCAGTTCTTC. The full variable domain, in which reference TRBV2 and TRBJ2-1 provide the parts outside the CDR3, is EPEVTQTPSHQVTQMGQEVILRCVPISNHLYFYWYRQILGQKVEFLVSFYNNEISEKSEIFDDQFSVERPDGSNFTLKIRSTKLEDSAMYFCASKENEQFFGPGTRLTVL.

The gene calls are TRBV5-4 and TRBJ2-5, with D maybe TRBD2 (6 bases). CDR3 length: 17 residues. Germline-derived CDR1 and CDR2 are SGHNT and YYREEE (reference sequence). Deletions cut 4 bases from V and 4 bases from J, with 23 bases between. The CDR3 nucleotides are TGTGCCAGCAGCGCCAGGACTGGAGGGCCCCTGCTAGAGACCCAGTACTTC. Translated, it gives CASSARTGGPLLETQYF.

A few counts support this clone. This chain links TRBV5-5 with TRBJ1-2, with D uncertain. V was cut by 7 bases and J by 0 bases, with 19 bases left in between. CDR3 length: 16 amino acids. In germline, CDR1 is SGHKS, CDR2 YYEKEE (reference sequence). The DNA for the CDR3 is TGTGCCAGCGTGGGGAGCGTTCAGTTAGCTAACTATGGCTACACCTTC. Its protein product is CASVGSVQLANYGYTF.

V is TRBV10-2 and J is TRBJ2-5; tentative D call: TRBD2 (5 bases). Germline values: CDR1 WSHSY, CDR2 SAAADI. The CDR3 covers 15 residues. The V and J ends lost 11 bases and 7 bases respectively, with 26 bases between them. The CDR3 sequence is CAASALAGSGGTQYF. DNA of the CDR3: TGCGCCGCAAGCGCCCTAGCCGGGTCGGGTGGGACCCAGTACTTC.

The V and J genes are TRBV9 and TRBJ1-1; a possible D gene is TRBD1 (6 bases). V lost 2 bases and J 6 bases, leaving 14 bases between the germline ends. Germline CDR1 and CDR2: SGDLS and YYNGEE. This CDR3 spans 14 amino acids. CDR3 in DNA: TGTGCCAGCAGCGTGGTTGCGGGGGCGCCTGAAGCTTTCTTT. Its translation: CASSVVAGAPEAFF.

The rearrangement links TRBV19 to TRBJ2-2, with 9 bases that match TRBD1. CDR1 LNHDA and CDR2 SQIVND come from the germline V gene (reference sequence). This CDR3 spans 16 amino acids. V dropped 1 base and J dropped 5; count of bases not matched to a gene: 5. DNA for the CDR3: TGTGCCAGTAGTATAGGGGGACAGGGTTGGACCGGGGAGCTGTTTTTT. It encodes CASSIGGQGWTGELFF.

This chain connects TRBV7-7 to TRBJ2-1, with 7 positions matching TRBD1. V was pared by 5 bases and J by 1 base, with 5 bases of the junction left unmatched. The CDR3 runs to 15 residues. The germline gives CDR1 SSHAT, CDR2 FNYEAQ (reference sequence). This CDR3 reads CASSPNRGSYNEQFF. The DNA for the CDR3 is TGTGCCAGCAGCCCAAACAGGGGATCCTACAATGAGCAGTTCTTC. Looking up the rest from reference TRBV7-7 and TRBJ2-1 gives the full variable domain: GAGVSQSPRYKVTKRGQDVTLRCDPISSHATLYWYQQALGQGPEFLTYFNYEAQPDKSGLPSDRFSAERPEGSISTLTIQRTEQRDSAMYRCASSPNRGSYNEQFFGPGTRLTVL.

CDR3 residues: CASSLKLAEGTDTQYF. Written as DNA, the CDR3 is TGTGCCAGCAGCTTGAAACTAGCAGAAGGTACAGATACGCAGTATTTT. The chain recombines TRBV5-4 with TRBJ2-3; D perhaps matches TRBD2 (6 bases). Germline V gene lookup returns CDR1 SGHNT and CDR2 YYREEE (reference sequence). CDR3 size: 16 residues. The V gene lost 1 base and the J gene lost 3 bases, with 15 bases spanning the gap.

CDR3 region: CATQLSGSSYNEQFF. The CDR3 nucleotides are TGTGCCACCCAGTTGTCCGGGAGCTCCTACAATGAGCAGTTCTTC. J is TRBJ2-1 and V is TRBV6-5; D is perhaps TRBD2 (6 bases). V gave up 10 bases and J gave up 0 bases, with 16 bases separating them. CDR1 is MNHEY and CDR2 is SVGAGI in the germline V gene. The CDR3 runs 15 residues.

This chain links TRBV19 with TRBJ2-5, with D tentatively TRBD2 (6 bases). V was trimmed by 6 bases and J by 2 bases, leaving 25 bases between them. The CDR3 is 18 amino acids. Germline CDR1 LNHDA, CDR2 SQIVND (reference sequence). The CDR3 loop is CASRPRGSGGNGQETQYF. DNA of the CDR3: TGTGCCAGTAGACCTCGGGGTTCTGGCGGGAATGGGCAAGAGACCCAGTACTTC.

The chain is built from TRBV29-1 and TRBJ2-5; perhaps TRBD1 as D (7 bases). The V and J ends lost 7 bases and 2 bases respectively, with 20 bases between them. Germline loops: CDR1 SQVTM, CDR2 ANQGSEA. The CDR3 length is 15 residues. The CDR3 here is CSAPLEGAKQETQYF. The CDR3 nucleotides are TGCAGCGCCCCCCTGGAGGGGGCAAAGCAAGAGACCCAGTACTTC.

The genes are TRBV6-6 and TRBJ1-1, with D possibly matching TRBD1 (5 bases). Trimming pared 7 bases from V and 4 bases from J, leaving 19 bases between. This CDR3 has 15 residues. Looked up from germline, CDR1 is MNHNY and CDR2 is SVGAGI (reference sequence). CDR3 bases: TGTGCCAGCATCCTTGGGGGGACCGTGAGCACTGAAGCTTTCTTT. Translated: CASILGGTVSTEAFF.

The chain has TRBV13 and TRBJ2-6, with 7 bases identical to TRBD1. CDR3 length: 16 amino acids. In germline, CDR1 is PRHDT, CDR2 FYEKMQ (reference sequence). After removal of 4 bases from V and 4 bases from J, the junction contained 7 bases not matched to a gene. The DNA of the CDR3 is TGTGCCAGCAGCTCCAGGGGGATGGGCGGGGCCAACGTCCTGACTTTC. Translation gives CASSSRGMGGANVLTF.

This rearrangement joins TRBV10-2 to TRBJ2-7; TRBD1 is a possible D gene (5 bases). There are 15 residues in the CDR3. Trimming pared 0 bases from V and 0 bases from J, leaving 9 bases between. Germline CDR1 reads WSHSY; CDR2 reads SAAADI. CDR3 in DNA: TGCGCCAGCAGTGAGTCGTCAGGGCCCTCCTACGAGCAGTACTTC. The encoded protein is CASSESSGPSYEQYF.

The V call is TRBV7-9, the J call TRBJ2-1; 10 bases are shared with TRBD1. The trim removed 5 bases at V and 7 bases at J, leaving 8 bases unmatched. CDR3 length: 15 residues. Germline assignment: CDR1 SEHNR and CDR2 FQNEAQ (reference sequence). As DNA, the CDR3 is TGTGCCAGCAGCCCGGGGACAGGGGTTTGGAATGAGCAGTTCTTC. Protein: CASSPGTGVWNEQFF.

This chain connects TRBV19 to TRBJ1-5, with D uncertain. This CDR3 comprises 15 residues. The V gene's germline CDR1 is LNHDA and CDR2 SQIVND (reference sequence). V lost 4 bases and J 0 bases, leaving 10 bases between the germline ends. The CDR3 loop is CASSTAQISNQPQHF. CDR3 nucleotide sequence: TGTGCCAGTAGTACCGCACAGATTAGCAATCAGCCCCAGCATTTT. The complete variable domain, with remaining parts taken from reference TRBV19 and TRBJ1-5, reads DGGITQSPKYLFRKEGQNVTLSCEQNLNHDAMYWYRQDPGQGLRLIYYSQIVNDFQKGDIAEGYSVSREKKESFPLTVTSAQKNPTAFYLCASSTAQISNQPQHFGDGTRLSIL.

The rearrangement uses TRBV9 and TRBJ1-2; no reliable D call. Germline-derived CDR1 and CDR2 are SGDLS and YYNGEE. V dropped 4 bases and J dropped 5 bases, with 12 bases sitting between them. This CDR3 is built from 13 residues. CDR3 sequence (DNA): TGTGCCAGCAGCACTGGTCAGCGGTATGGCTACACCTTC. It is translated as CASSTGQRYGYTF.

The chain has TRBV19 and TRBJ1-4; D ambiguous. CDR3 size: 14 residues. Trimming shortened V by 9 bases and J by 6 bases, and 17 bases separated the two germline ends. Germline V gives CDR1 LNHDA, CDR2 SQIVND (reference sequence). This CDR3 reads CASLPSGEHEKLFF. Written as DNA, the CDR3 is TGTGCCAGCCTTCCCAGCGGCGAGCATGAAAAACTGTTTTTT.

This clone has more than one count but fewer than ten. The chain joins TRBV6-1 to TRBJ2-2, with 8 bases fitting TRBD1. The CDR3 runs to 14 residues. V trimming: 8 bases; J trimming: 5 bases; junction bases outside the gene matches: 7. Germline CDR1 is MNHNS and CDR2 is SASEGT. The DNA of the CDR3 is TGTGCCAGCTCTGACAGGGGATGGACCGGGGAGCTGTTTTTT. This codes for CASSDRGWTGELFF.

The chain is built from TRBV12-5 and TRBJ1-5; maybe TRBD1 (5 bases). CDR3 length equals 20 residues. With 0 bases removed from V and 0 bases from J, the gap between germline ends came to 21 bases. Germline CDR1 is LGHNT and CDR2 is FRNRAP. CDR3 sequence reads: CASGLVFRGILPFSNQPQHF. Written as DNA, the CDR3 is TGTGCTAGTGGTTTGGTATTTCGGGGGATTCTTCCTTTTAGCAATCAGCCCCAGCATTTT. Full variable domain (missing parts from reference TRBV12-5 and TRBJ1-5): DARVTQTPRHKVTEMGQEVTMRCQPILGHNTVFWYRQTMMQGLELLAYFRNRAPLDDSGMPKDRFSAEMPDATLATLKIQPSEPRDSAVYFCASGLVFRGILPFSNQPQHFGDGTRLSIL.

This rearrangement joins TRBV4-2 to TRBJ1-2; 7 bases are shared with TRBD1. CDR1 is LGHNA and CDR2 is YNFKEQ in the germline V gene. The CDR3 is made up of 15 amino acids. V dropped 1 base and J dropped 3; count of bases not matched to a gene: 5. The DNA of the CDR3 is TGTGCCAGCAGCCAAGGACAGGGTGAGGACTATGGCTACACCTTC. It encodes CASSQGQGEDYGYTF.

The chain carries TRBV7-2 and TRBJ1-1, with a possible D match to TRBD1 (5 bases). V gave up 2 bases and J gave up 4 bases, with 11 bases separating them. Looked up from germline, CDR1 is SGHTA and CDR2 is FQGNSA. This CDR3 contains 14 residues. CDR3 loop: CASSLNRGSTEAFF. The DNA for the CDR3 is TGTGCCAGCAGCTTAAATCGGGGGTCCACTGAAGCTTTCTTT.